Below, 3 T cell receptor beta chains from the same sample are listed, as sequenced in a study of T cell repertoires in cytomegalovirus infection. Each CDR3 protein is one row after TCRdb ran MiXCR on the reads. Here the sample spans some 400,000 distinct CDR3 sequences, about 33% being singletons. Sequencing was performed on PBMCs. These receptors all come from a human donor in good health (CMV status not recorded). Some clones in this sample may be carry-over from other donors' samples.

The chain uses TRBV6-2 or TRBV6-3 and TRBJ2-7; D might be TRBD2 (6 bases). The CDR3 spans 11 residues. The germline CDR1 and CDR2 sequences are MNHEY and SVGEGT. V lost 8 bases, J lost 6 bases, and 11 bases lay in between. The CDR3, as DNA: TGTGCCAGCGCATTTAGCGGCGAGCAGTACTTC. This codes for CASAFSGEQYF.

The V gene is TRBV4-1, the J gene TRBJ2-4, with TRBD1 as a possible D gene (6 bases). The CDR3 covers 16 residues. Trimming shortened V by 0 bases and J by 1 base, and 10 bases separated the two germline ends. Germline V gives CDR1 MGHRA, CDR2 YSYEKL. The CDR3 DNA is TGCGCCAGCAGCCAAGAGGTCCAGGGGGCCAAAAACATTCAGTACTTC. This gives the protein CASSQEVQGAKNIQYF.

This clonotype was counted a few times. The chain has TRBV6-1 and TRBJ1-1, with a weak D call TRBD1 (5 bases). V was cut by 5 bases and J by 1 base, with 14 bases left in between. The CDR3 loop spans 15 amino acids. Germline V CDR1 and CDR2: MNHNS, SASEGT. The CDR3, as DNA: TGTGCCAGCAGTTATTCCAACAGGAGGAACACTGAAGCTTTCTTT. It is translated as CASSYSNRRNTEAFF.